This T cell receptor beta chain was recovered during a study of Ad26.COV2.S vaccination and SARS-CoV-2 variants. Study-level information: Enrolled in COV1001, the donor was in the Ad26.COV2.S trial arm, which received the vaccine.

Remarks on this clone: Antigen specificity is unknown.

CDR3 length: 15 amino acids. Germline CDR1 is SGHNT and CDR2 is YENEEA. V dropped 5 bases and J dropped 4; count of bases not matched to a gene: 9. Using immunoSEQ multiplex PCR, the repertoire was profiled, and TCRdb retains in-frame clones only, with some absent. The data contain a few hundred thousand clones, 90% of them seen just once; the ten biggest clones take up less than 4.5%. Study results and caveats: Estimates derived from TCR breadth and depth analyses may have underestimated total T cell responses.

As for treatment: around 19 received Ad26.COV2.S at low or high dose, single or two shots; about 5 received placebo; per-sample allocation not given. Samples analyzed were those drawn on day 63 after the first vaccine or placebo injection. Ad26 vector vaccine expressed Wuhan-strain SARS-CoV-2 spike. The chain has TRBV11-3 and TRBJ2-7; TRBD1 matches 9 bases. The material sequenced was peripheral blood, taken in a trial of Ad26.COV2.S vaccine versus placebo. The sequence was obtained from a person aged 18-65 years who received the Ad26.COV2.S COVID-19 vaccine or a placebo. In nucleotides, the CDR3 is TGTGCCAGCAGCAAAGGGACAGGGAGGGGATACGAGCAGTACTTC. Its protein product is CASSKGTGRGYEQYF. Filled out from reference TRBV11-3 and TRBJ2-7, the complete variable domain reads EAGVVQSPRYKIIEKKQPVAFWCNPISGHNTLYWYLQNLGQGPELLIRYENEEAVDDSQLPKDRFSAERLKGVDSTLKIQPAELGDSAVYLCASSKGTGRGYEQYFGPGTRLTVT.